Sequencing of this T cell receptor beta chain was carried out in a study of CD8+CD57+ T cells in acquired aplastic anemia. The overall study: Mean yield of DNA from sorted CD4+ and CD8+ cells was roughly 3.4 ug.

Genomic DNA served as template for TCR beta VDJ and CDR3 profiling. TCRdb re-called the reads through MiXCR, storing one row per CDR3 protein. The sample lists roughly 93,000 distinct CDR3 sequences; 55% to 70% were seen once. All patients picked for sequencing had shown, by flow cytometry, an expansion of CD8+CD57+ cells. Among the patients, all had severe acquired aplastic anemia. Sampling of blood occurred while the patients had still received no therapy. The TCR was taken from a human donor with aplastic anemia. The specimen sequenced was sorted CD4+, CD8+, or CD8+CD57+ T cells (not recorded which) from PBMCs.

CDR3 sequence reads: CASSVGVAGEQFF. CDR3 coding DNA: TGTGCCAGCAGCGTAGGGGTTGCGGGTGAGCAGTTCTTC. The gene calls are TRBV9 and TRBJ2-1; the D gene is possibly TRBD2 (5 bases). Germline V gene lookup returns CDR1 SGDLS and CDR2 YYNGEE. With 0 bases removed from V and 9 bases from J, the gap between germline ends came to 10 bases. This CDR3 has 13 amino acids.